Sequencing of this TCR beta chain was carried out in a study of T-cell memory formation after mild COVID-19. Broader study findings: Contracting clones from day 15 to 85 showed balanced CD4/CD8; later expanders favored CD4+.

TCRdb analysed the 5' RACE reads with MiXCR anew, one entry per CDR3 protein. Of approximately 480,000 distinct CDR3 sequences listed, roughly 18% were seen once; the top ten hold roughly an eighth. V trimming: 7 bases; J trimming: 3 bases; junction bases outside the gene matches: 2. Germline values: CDR1 KGHDR, CDR2 SFDVKD. The CDR3 has 14 amino acids. Regarding this clonotype: Its antigen remains unknown.

The source material was PBMCs or a T cell subset sorted from them (not recorded which). The receptor was derived from an adult woman who had mild COVID-19 (a few samples of this study predate the infection). Cell type and time point are not known. This rearrangement joins TRBV24-1 to TRBJ1-3; 10 nucleotides line up with TRBD1. The CDR3 DNA sequence: TGTGCCACCAGGGGACAGGGGAATGGAAACACCATATATTTT. Its translation: CATRGQGNGNTIYF.